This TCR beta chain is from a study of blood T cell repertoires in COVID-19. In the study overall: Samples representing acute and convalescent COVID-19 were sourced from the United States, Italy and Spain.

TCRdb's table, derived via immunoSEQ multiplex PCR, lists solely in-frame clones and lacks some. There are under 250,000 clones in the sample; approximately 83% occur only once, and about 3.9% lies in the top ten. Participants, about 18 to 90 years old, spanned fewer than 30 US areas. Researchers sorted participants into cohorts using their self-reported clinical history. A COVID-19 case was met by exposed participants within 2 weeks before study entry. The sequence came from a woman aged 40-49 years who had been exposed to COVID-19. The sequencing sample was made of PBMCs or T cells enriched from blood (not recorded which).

CDR3 nucleotide sequence: TGTGCCATCAGGGGGGCAGGCAATGAGCAGTTCTTC. It codes for CAIRGAGNEQFF. V gene TRBV27 combines with J gene TRBJ2-1; possibly TRBD1 for D (7 bases). This CDR3 is 12 amino acids long. V was pared by 10 bases and J by 6 bases, with 13 bases between. Germline CDR1 is MNHEY and CDR2 is SMNVEV (reference sequence).